The rows below give T cell receptor beta chains drawn from one sample of a study of T-cell reconstitution after alpha-beta-depleted transplantation in children. From the PCR reads, TCRdb called clonotypes with MiXCR, one entry per CDR3 protein. The sample lists about 540,000 distinct CDR3 sequences; around 19% were seen once. This specimen consisted of PBMCs from the stem cell graft donor, obtained from the stem cell graft. The source is a human donor who donated a stem cell graft to a child with acute lymphoblastic leukemia. The CDR3 runs from the conserved cysteine through the conserved F or W. Each record gives: J gene, clone size, V gene, D gene, CDR3 protein, CDR3 DNA. The D gene is left open where the match is weak. Clone sizes are given selectively: once, few, many, or a class where the clone is expanded.

TRBJ2-2 | . | TRBV20-1 | TRBD2 | CSASDGTSGTTGELFF | TGCAGTGCTAGTGATGGGACTAGCGGAACTACCGGGGAGCTGTTTTTT
TRBJ2-5 | . | TRBV5-1 | . | CASSLGPARGETRYF | TGCGCCAGCAGCTTGGGTCCGGCCAGGGGAGAGACCCGGTACTTC
TRBJ2-5 | few | TRBV23-1 | . | CAAPTGTVYLQETQYF | TGCGCCGCCCCAACCGGGACGGTCTATTTACAAGAGACCCAGTACTTC
TRBJ2-7 | . | TRBV29-1 | . | CSVEGTGDESYEQYF | TGCAGCGTTGAAGGGACGGGCGACGAGTCCTACGAGCAGTACTTC
TRBJ2-7 | few | TRBV12-3/TRBV12-4 | TRBD1 | CASLGTGIYEQYF | TGTGCCAGCCTCGGGACAGGTATCTACGAGCAGTACTTC
TRBJ1-5 | . | TRBV20-1 | TRBD1 | CSVLPGGTRINQPQHF | TGCAGTGTTCTCCCAGGGGGGACACGGATTAATCAGCCCCAGCATTTT
TRBJ2-7 | few | TRBV9 | . | CASSPDRARLYEQYF | TGTGCCAGCAGTCCTGATCGGGCGAGACTCTACGAGCAGTACTTC
TRBJ2-7 | . | TRBV7-3 | TRBD2 | CASSLGLAGNVEQYF | TGTGCCAGCAGCTTAGGCCTAGCGGGAAACGTCGAGCAGTACTTC
TRBJ2-3 | few | TRBV6-1 | . | CASKQGSTDTQYF | TGTGCCAGTAAACAGGGAAGCACAGATACGCAGTATTTT
TRBJ2-5 | few | TRBV4-2 | TRBD1 | CASSQDRGKAETQYF | TGTGCCAGCAGCCAGGACAGGGGGAAAGCGGAGACCCAGTACTTC
TRBJ1-2 | . | TRBV5-1 | TRBD1 | CASSLVEGAHYGYTF | TGCGCCAGCAGCTTGGTGGAGGGGGCTCACTATGGCTACACCTTC
TRBJ2-7 | . | TRBV5-1 | TRBD2 | CASSLAGTSGMYEQYF | TGCGCCAGCAGCTTGGCCGGGACTAGCGGGATGTACGAGCAGTACTTC
TRBJ2-1 | few | TRBV9 | TRBD2 | CASSALMGEGSWGEQFF | TGTGCCAGCAGCGCCCTCATGGGGGAGGGGTCCTGGGGTGAGCAGTTCTTC
TRBJ1-4 | . | TRBV12-3/TRBV12-4 | TRBD1 | CASSFTRQGLVLSDEKLFF | TGTGCCAGCAGTTTCACCAGACAGGGTTTGGTTTTGTCGGATGAAAAACTGTTTTTT
TRBJ1-1 | few | TRBV29-1 | . | CSVENTEAFF | TGCAGCGTTGAGAACACTGAAGCTTTCTTT
TRBJ2-5 | . | TRBV12-3/TRBV12-4 | . | CASSWVGSQETQYF | TGTGCCAGCAGTTGGGTGGGGTCACAAGAGACCCAGTACTTC
TRBJ2-6 | . | TRBV10-2 | . | CASSGLRRTAGANVLTF | TGCGCCAGCAGTGGTTTAAGAAGGACGGCTGGGGCCAACGTCCTGACTTTC
TRBJ1-1 | many | TRBV3-1 | TRBD1 | CASSLQGALNTEAFF | TGTGCCAGCAGCTTACAGGGGGCTTTGAACACTGAAGCTTTCTTT
TRBJ2-5 | . | TRBV20-1 | TRBD2 | CSARLAQETQYF | TGCAGTGCCCGACTAGCCCAGGAGACCCAGTACTTC
TRBJ1-1 | . | TRBV19 | . | CASSEGLNTEAFF | TGTGCCAGTAGTGAGGGTCTGAACACTGAAGCTTTCTTT
TRBJ2-1 | . | TRBV3-1 | . | CASSQESGGLGYNEQFF | TGTGCCAGCAGCCAAGAATCCGGGGGACTGGGTTACAATGAGCAGTTCTTC
TRBJ2-7 | . | TRBV4-1 | TRBD2 | CASSQVWVGGSSYEQYF | TGCGCCAGCAGCCAAGTCTGGGTCGGGGGGAGCTCCTACGAGCAGTACTTC
TRBJ1-5 | few | TRBV27 | . | CASKVGGGREPQHF | TGTGCCAGCAAGGTTGGCGGCGGGAGGGAGCCCCAGCATTTT
TRBJ1-4 | few | TRBV11-2 | TRBD1 | CASIKTGGGEEKLFF | TGTGCCAGCATCAAAACGGGAGGGGGCGAAGAAAAACTGTTTTTT
TRBJ1-4 | . | TRBV29-1 | . | CSVDSGNEKLFF | TGCAGCGTTGACTCGGGAAATGAAAAACTGTTTTTT
TRBJ2-3 | . | TRBV11-2 | TRBD1 | CASSPWDRRTDTQYF | TGTGCCAGCAGCCCCTGGGACAGACGTACAGATACGCAGTATTTT
TRBJ2-7 | few | TRBV19 | . | CASSTAWASYEQYF | TGTGCCAGTAGTACAGCATGGGCCTCCTACGAGCAGTACTTC
TRBJ1-1 | . | TRBV12-3/TRBV12-4 | . | CASSFGQVPNTEAFF | TGTGCCAGCAGTTTCGGACAAGTCCCGAACACTGAAGCTTTCTTT